This T cell receptor beta chain was captured in a study of blood T cell repertoires in COVID-19. As for the study in general: The United States, Italy and Spain supplied acute and convalescent COVID-19 samples. In each case, the material was cDNA or gDNA derived from T cells, B-cell-depleted T cells, or PBMCs.

The CDR3 is 14 residues long. J was trimmed by 1 base and V by 7 bases; bases with no gene match: 7. In germline, CDR1 is MNHEY, CDR2 SMNVEV (reference sequence). The data were produced by immunoSEQ multiplex PCR, yet TCRdb's version contains in-frame clones alone and is incomplete. The data hold some 43,000 clones, with 80% to 90% observed a single time. Material for sequencing was peripheral blood. This clonotype was sampled from a human donor in a cohort sampled during active COVID-19. This chain joins TRBV27 and TRBJ2-7, with 7 nucleotides matching TRBD2. The CDR3 sequence: CASKREATSYEQYF. The CDR3 nucleotides are TGTGCCAGCAAACGGGAGGCGACTTCCTACGAGCAGTACTTC.